Listed below are T cell receptor beta chains from one sample, sequenced in a study of OX40 agonist ivuxolimab in advanced cancers. Clones were read by immunoSEQ multiplex PCR, and TCRdb kept only the in-frame ones, dropping some. The sample yields around 64,000 clones, approximately 82% seen once. The sample in question was CD4+ or CD8+ T cells sorted from blood, obtained in a trial of the OX40 agonist ivuxolimab. Receptors were obtained from an adult with an advanced solid tumor such as melanoma, head and neck, liver or kidney cancer. CDR3s leave out the opening cysteine and the closing phenylalanine or tryptophan.

TRBV27	TRBJ2-2	ASSGQGAGTGELF
TRBV21-1	TRBJ1-5	ASSNEGVLSFYSNQPQH
TRBV5-6	TRBJ2-1	ASSLVSSGTYNEQF
TRBV6-1	TRBJ2-1	ASSEGQYNEQF
TRBV5-4	TRBJ2-7	ASSLDRAVSYEQY
TRBV9	TRBJ2-1	ASSVALSRRNNEQF
TRBV7-9	TRBJ2-1	ASSLNGGTQPGNEQF
TRBV5-4	TRBJ1-2	ASSLMGGYT
TRBV19	TRBJ1-1	ASRGYNTEAF
TRBV2	TRBJ1-5	ATAFDGLYQPQH
TRBV2	TRBJ1-3	ASCSTQSISGNTIY
TRBV9	TRBJ1-5	ASSVDGEQPQH
TRBV5-1	TRBJ1-5	ASRAPNPKPFGGSNQPQH
TRBV6-6	TRBJ2-7	ASSFIGGYEQY
TRBV6-5	TRBJ1-6	ASSYGLLGSNSPLH
TRBV6-5	TRBJ2-3	ASSPTRWSDTQY
TRBV7-3	TRBJ2-1	ASSPLDYNEQF
TRBV6-4	TRBJ1-1	ASSATGSTEAF
TRBV7-1	TRBJ1-2	ASRPTPLGGYT
TRBV11-3	TRBJ1-1	ASSKGGSEAF
TRBV6-1	TRBJ1-2	ASSDWAGHGGYT
TRBV5-1	TRBJ2-1	ASFRDGYNEQF
TRBV10-3	TRBJ2-7	AISEGRDRPYEQY
TRBV5-4	TRBJ1-4	ASSLDLGRAEKLF
TRBV7-8	.	ASSLREEGYEQY
TRBV7-8	TRBJ1-1	ASSQDRGTEAF